Below, 30 T cell receptor beta chains from the same sample are listed, as sequenced in a study of T-cell reconstitution after alpha-beta-depleted transplantation in children. TCRbeta library preparation incorporated unique molecular identifiers. TCRdb ran MiXCR on the PCR reads and lists one entry per CDR3 protein. The sample has approximately 400,000 distinct CDR3 sequences, around 9.9% seen once; the top ten hold 4.5% to 6%. Sequenced here: PBMCs from the stem cell graft donor, sampled from the stem cell graft. These receptors all stem from a human donor who donated a stem cell graft to a child with acute myeloid leukemia.

CDR3 protein: CASSWPKETQYF. DNA for the CDR3: TGTGCCAGCAGCTGGCCCAAAGAGACCCAGTACTTC. The V call is TRBV5-5, the J call TRBJ2-5; D ambiguous. From germline, CDR1 is SGHKS and CDR2 YYEKEE (reference sequence). Trimming shortened V by 3 bases and J by 3 bases, and 6 bases separated the two germline ends. This CDR3 is built from 12 residues.

This chain joins TRBV5-1 and TRBJ2-1; D remains unclear. This CDR3 is built from 17 residues. Germline V lookup: CDR1 SGHRS, CDR2 YFSETQ. V lost 1 base and J 0 bases, leaving 14 bases between the germline ends. The CDR3 DNA reads TGCGCCAGCAGCTTGTTATCGACCCACTACTCCTACAATGAGCAGTTCTTC. This encodes CASSLLSTHYSYNEQFF.

This clonotype was seen a few times. The V and J genes are TRBV12-3 or TRBV12-4 and TRBJ1-4, with D possibly being TRBD1 (6 bases). The CDR3 contains 15 residues. V lost 4 bases to trimming and J lost 5 bases, with 14 bases between them. The CDR3, as DNA: TGTGCCAGCAGTTATACAGGGAAGGCCAATGAAAAACTGTTTTTT. This gives the protein CASSYTGKANEKLFF.

The chain uses TRBV29-1 and TRBJ2-2; 10 nucleotides align to TRBD2. This CDR3 comprises 15 residues. Germline trimming cut 3 bases from V and 6 bases from J; bases unmatched to any gene: 7. The germline CDR1 and CDR2 sequences are SQVTM and ANQGSEA. CDR3 residues: CSVEASGSDAGELFF. The CDR3, as DNA: TGCAGCGTTGAGGCTAGCGGGAGTGATGCCGGGGAGCTGTTTTTT.

The chain combines TRBV3-1 with TRBJ2-1, with 8 bases matching TRBD2. The J segment lost 4 bases and the V segment lost 0 bases, leaving 8 bases of the junction unmatched. CDR1 is LGHDT and CDR2 is YNNKEL in the germline V gene (reference sequence). The CDR3 extends over 17 amino acids. The DNA of the CDR3 is TGTGCCAGCAGCCAAGATCGCGTAGCGGGATCGTACAATGAGCAGTTCTTC. Translated, it gives CASSQDRVAGSYNEQFF.

This clonotype was recorded many times. The CDR3 region is CSAPGVPHQTQYF. The DNA for the CDR3 is TGCAGTGCTCCGGGAGTCCCCCACCAGACCCAGTACTTC. The chain recombines TRBV20-1 with TRBJ2-5, with D tentatively TRBD2 (6 bases). The ends were cut back, 5 bases at V and 6 bases at J, with 16 bases in the middle. Germline CDR1 and CDR2: DFQATT and SNEGSKA (reference sequence). The CDR3 has 13 amino acids.

This clonotype was seen many times. The chain is built from TRBV11-2 and TRBJ1-2; D is perhaps TRBD1 (5 bases). Germline CDR1 SGHAT, CDR2 FQNNGV. There are 17 residues in the CDR3. Trimming took 1 base from V and 0 from J, leaving 15 bases between them. The CDR3 DNA reads TGTGCCAGCAGCTTAGGATCTCGGGGGGGAGCTAACTATGGCTACACCTTC. As protein: CASSLGSRGGANYGYTF.

The sample holds a few counts of this clonotype. This chain joins TRBV12-3 or TRBV12-4 and TRBJ2-1; 11 bases line up with TRBD2. The CDR3 contains 14 residues. Trimming at V came to 8 bases and at J to 6 bases, leaving 6 bases not matched to a gene. The CDR3 here is CASVSSGRSNEQFF. Here the CDR3 DNA reads TGTGCCAGCGTATCTAGCGGGAGGAGCAATGAGCAGTTCTTC.

This clonotype was detected only a few times. The V gene is TRBV12-3 or TRBV12-4, the J gene TRBJ1-1, with D possibly TRBD1 on 6 matching bases. This CDR3 has 15 amino acids. The V gene lost 0 bases and the J gene lost 2 bases, with 10 bases spanning the gap. The DNA of the CDR3 is TGTGCCAGCAGTTTAGCGGAGGGGGGTAACACTGAAGCTTTCTTT. Translated, it gives CASSLAEGGNTEAFF.

Here the CDR3 reads CASSLVGMGDWRQETQYF. CDR3 coding DNA: TGTGCCAGCAGCTTAGTCGGTATGGGGGACTGGCGTCAAGAGACCCAGTACTTC. This chain links TRBV7-6 with TRBJ2-5, with D tentatively TRBD2 (6 bases). CDR3 length equals 18 residues. V lost 1 base to trimming and J lost 2 bases, with 20 bases between them. The V gene's germline CDR1 is SGHVS and CDR2 FNYEAQ.

The rearrangement links TRBV20-1 to TRBJ2-5, with 7 nucleotides matching TRBD2. Germline CDR1 DFQATT, CDR2 SNEGSKA (reference sequence). J was trimmed by 1 base and V by 4 bases; bases with no gene match: 0. The CDR3 is 12 residues long. The CDR3 bases are TGCAGTGCTATAGCGGGCCAAGAGACCCAGTACTTC. Its translation: CSAIAGQETQYF.

This clonotype was detected only a few times. This chain links TRBV20-1 with TRBJ2-1, with TRBD2 matching over 14 bases. Germline loops: CDR1 DFQATT, CDR2 SNEGSKA (reference sequence). V lost 6 bases and J lost 7; bases outside the gene matches: 14. The CDR3 has 17 amino acids. CDR3: CSAYQSTSGGVLNEQFF. The DNA of the CDR3 is TGCAGTGCCTACCAATCGACTAGCGGGGGGGTTTTGAATGAGCAGTTCTTC.

This clonotype was counted many times. The CDR3 DNA reads as TGTGCCAGCAGGAAAGGACAGGGGGCCCAGCCCCAGCATTTT. Protein sequence: CASRKGQGAQPQHF. V gene TRBV12-3 or TRBV12-4 combines with J gene TRBJ1-5, with TRBD1 identical over 11 bases. Germline trimming cut 6 bases from V and 7 bases from J; bases unmatched to any gene: 5. The CDR3 spans 14 residues.

The V call is TRBV25-1, the J call TRBJ1-5; 7 bases align to TRBD1. The junction had 3 bases not matched to a gene; V was cut back by 3 bases and J by 4 bases. The length of the CDR3 is 14 residues. The germline gives CDR1 MGHDK, CDR2 SYGVNS. The CDR3 DNA is TGTGCCAGCAGTGAGACAGGGCGGAATCAGCCCCAGCATTTT. Protein sequence: CASSETGRNQPQHF.

This rearrangement joins TRBV7-2 to TRBJ2-5; 14 bases match TRBD2. The V segment lost 5 bases and the J segment 2 bases; nucleotides outside the gene matches: 7. Germline V gene lookup returns CDR1 SGHTA and CDR2 FQGNSA. This CDR3 is 17 amino acids long. The CDR3 DNA sequence: TGTGCCAGCAGCCTGGGACTAGCGGGAGTGTTGCAAGAGACCCAGTACTTC. It encodes CASSLGLAGVLQETQYF.

This clonotype was counted between two and nine times. The genes are TRBV4-3 and TRBJ2-1; 9 nucleotides align to TRBD2. V shed 1 base and J 4 bases; nucleotides not matched to a gene: 2. This CDR3 is 15 amino acids long. Per the germline V gene, CDR1 is LGHNA and CDR2 is YSLEER. The CDR3 sequence is CASSQGTSAYNEQFF. The CDR3 nucleotides read TGCGCCAGCAGCCAAGGGACTAGCGCTTACAATGAGCAGTTCTTC.

V usage is TRBV25-1 and J usage is TRBJ2-5; unclear D gene. The V gene lost 4 bases and the J gene lost 5 bases, with 14 bases spanning the gap. Germline-derived CDR1 and CDR2 are MGHDK and SYGVNS. There are 14 residues in the CDR3. Here the CDR3 reads CASSVRFFGETQYF. Here the CDR3 DNA reads TGTGCCAGCAGTGTACGTTTTTTTGGGGAGACCCAGTACTTC.

This clonotype was observed a handful of times. The DNA of the CDR3 is TGTGCCAGCAGCGCGCTCAAGCGGGACGGTCCCGGGGAGCTGTTTTTT. Residues: CASSALKRDGPGELFF. The V call is TRBV9, the J call TRBJ2-2; TRBD2 matches at 7 bases. J lost 6 bases, V lost 3 bases, and 11 bases had no gene match. CDR3 length equals 16 residues. Germline loops: CDR1 SGDLS, CDR2 YYNGEE.

This clonotype was detected many times. This sequence joins TRBV7-9 and TRBJ2-7; the match to TRBD2 covers 7 bases. The ends lost 8 bases at V and 2 bases at J; junction bases unmatched: 0. CDR1 and CDR2 from the germline V gene are SEHNR and FQNEAQ (reference sequence). The CDR3 loop spans 11 amino acids. Written as DNA, the CDR3 is TGTGCCAGCGGGAGGGCCTACGAGCAGTACGTC. As protein: CASGRAYEQYV.

For the CDR3, the DNA is TGCGCCAGCAGCTTGAGGGACGGGCCCCAATCCTACGAGCAGTACTTC. Its translation: CASSLRDGPQSYEQYF. The V gene is TRBV5-1, the J gene TRBJ2-7, with D possibly called TRBD1 or TRBD2 (5 bases each). The V end lost 1 base, the J end lost 1 base, and 15 bases lay between the germline ends. CDR3 length equals 16 residues. Looked up from germline, CDR1 is SGHRS and CDR2 is YFSETQ. Full variable domain (remainder filled in from reference TRBV5-1 and TRBJ2-7): KAGVTQTPRYLIKTRGQQVTLSCSPISGHRSVSWYQQTPGQGLQFLFEYFSETQRNKGNFPGRFSGRQFSNSRSEMNVSTLELGDSALYLCASSLRDGPQSYEQYFGPGTRLTVT.

In its sample, this clonotype was seen a few times. The chain recombines TRBV7-9 with TRBJ2-7; D is possibly TRBD1 (6 bases). Trimming shortened V by 4 bases and J by 7 bases, and 17 bases separated the two germline ends. The CDR3 contains 14 residues. Germline lookup yields CDR1 SEHNR and CDR2 FQNEAQ (reference sequence). CDR3 sequence reads: CASSSRDTALEQYF. Written as DNA, the CDR3 is TGTGCCAGCAGCTCCCGGGACACTGCTTTGGAGCAGTACTTC.

In this sample, this clonotype turned up many times. A read error may produce the germline difference seen at one junction end. The chain couples TRBV5-1 to TRBJ2-1; D assignment may be TRBD1 or TRBD2 (5 bases each). Germline V CDR1 and CDR2: SGHRS, YFSETQ. The CDR3 contains 15 residues. The CDR3 sequence: CASSLGPSSYNEQFF. DNA of the CDR3: TGTGCCAGCAGCTTGGGACCGAGCTCCTACAATGAGCAGTTCTTC.

The chain has TRBV29-1 and TRBJ2-5, with unresolved D. Germline V gives CDR1 SQVTM, CDR2 ANQGSEA. Between the trimmed V and J ends, which lost 0 bases and 4 bases, there was a span of 9 bases. CDR3 length: 13 amino acids. CDR3 sequence: CSVEDLGRETQYF. CDR3 nucleotides: TGCAGCGTTGAAGACCTGGGTAGAGAGACCCAGTACTTC.

This rearrangement joins TRBV11-2 to TRBJ1-6, with TRBD1 identical over 7 bases. The V segment lost 5 bases and the J segment 7 bases; nucleotides outside the gene matches: 8. The CDR3 spans 15 residues. CDR1 is SGHAT and CDR2 is FQNNGV in the germline V gene. The DNA of the CDR3 is TGTGCCAGCAGCGGTAGACAGGGATGGAATTCACCCCTCCACTTT. Protein product: CASSGRQGWNSPLHF.

Only a few counts were recorded for this clonotype. The chain couples TRBV9 to TRBJ2-3, with TRBD2 identical over 10 bases. The CDR3 is 14 amino acids. CDR1 is SGDLS, CDR2 YYNGEE, per germline. Trimming removed 2 bases from V and 4 bases from J; junction bases left unmatched: 1. CDR3 DNA sequence: TGTGCCAGCAGCGTGACTAGCGGGCCAGATACGCAGTATTTT. Encoded protein: CASSVTSGPDTQYF.

The CDR3 sequence: CATQGRRSYEQYF. The CDR3, as DNA: TGTGCCACCCAGGGAAGAAGGTCCTACGAGCAGTACTTC. This rearrangement joins TRBV15 to TRBJ2-7, with a weak D call TRBD1 (5 bases). The CDR3 spans 13 residues. CDR1 and CDR2 (germline): LNHNV, YYDKDF (reference sequence). Deletions cut 8 bases from V and 1 base from J, with 12 bases between.

There are a few counts of this clonotype. CDR3 protein: CSADSGTRTTGEQYF. The DNA for the CDR3 is TGCAGTGCTGATTCCGGGACTAGGACGACCGGCGAGCAGTACTTC. This rearrangement joins TRBV20-1 to TRBJ2-7, with 8 bases identical to TRBD2. Germline CDR1 DFQATT, CDR2 SNEGSKA (reference sequence). J was trimmed by 6 bases and V by 5 bases; bases with no gene match: 15. The CDR3 runs to 15 residues.

This clonotype showed up just a few times. The chain carries TRBV9 and TRBJ1-1, with TRBD1 identical over 11 bases. The CDR3 is 15 residues long. The V gene end was trimmed by 3 bases and the J gene end by 4 bases; junction bases not matched to a gene: 5. The germline V gene has CDR1 SGDLS and CDR2 YYNGEE. The CDR3 here is CASSDGQGAFTEAFF. The CDR3 bases are TGTGCCAGCAGCGACGGACAGGGGGCGTTCACTGAAGCTTTCTTT.

This clonotype has ten or more counts. J is TRBJ1-1 and V is TRBV29-1; the D gene is possibly TRBD1 (6 bases). V was clipped by 6 bases and J by 1 base, with 12 bases between them. Germline V lookup: CDR1 SQVTM, CDR2 ANQGSEA. The CDR3 is 13 residues long. DNA of the CDR3: TGCAGCGTAGACCCACAGGGGAACACTGAAGCTTTCTTT. As protein: CSVDPQGNTEAFF.

The rearrangement links TRBV3-1 to TRBJ2-4, with 7 bases lining up with TRBD1. Germline trimming cut 5 bases from V and 1 base from J; bases unmatched to any gene: 11. The germline V gene has CDR1 LGHDT and CDR2 YNNKEL (reference sequence). The CDR3 covers 17 residues. CDR3 DNA: TGTGCCAGCAGCTTGGAAGAGGGGGCGACGGCCAAAAACATTCAGTACTTC. Protein: CASSLEEGATAKNIQYF. Using reference TRBV3-1 and TRBJ2-4 for the parts outside the CDR3, the full variable domain is DTAVSQTPKYLVTQMGNDKSIKCEQNLGHDTMYWYKQDSKKFLKIMFSYNNKELIINETVPNRFSPKSPDKAHLNLHINSLELGDSAVYFCASSLEEGATAKNIQYFGAGTRLSVL.